Below, 5 T cell receptor beta chains from the same sample are listed, as sequenced in a study of blood T cells in healthy people across ages. A J-beta primer mix and a sample-barcoded 5' primer were used in a second PCR of roughly 7 to 12 cycles. TCRdb re-called the 5' RACE reads with MiXCR, one entry per CDR3 protein. The sample consists of 1.5 million to 2 million distinct CDR3 sequences, about 28% of them appearing once. Sequenced sample: blood. Receptors were obtained from a woman aged 25 to 39 in good health.

This clonotype has more than one count but fewer than ten. The chain uses TRBV2 and TRBJ2-1; 7 bases align to TRBD2. The DNA end lines up better with TRBJ2-7; the J call may be wrong. The CDR3 is 16 residues long. Germline loops: CDR1 SNHLY, CDR2 FYNNEI. The CDR3 DNA is TGTGCCAGCAGTGGGACTAGGGTTAGCTCCTACAATGAGCAGTACTTC. Its protein product is CASSGTRVSSYNEQYF.

The chain joins TRBV4-1 to TRBJ2-4, with D perhaps matching TRBD1 or TRBD2 (5 bases each). Germline CDR1 and CDR2: MGHRA and YSYEKL. The CDR3 runs 19 residues. V lost 0 bases to trimming and J lost 3 bases, with 21 bases between them. CDR3 coding DNA: TGCGCCAGCAGCCAAGAGTTTGGGGGTGATGAGGGATACAAAAACATTCAGTACTTC. Protein product: CASSQEFGGDEGYKNIQYF.

The table lists this clonotype with many counts. The chain links TRBV29-1 to TRBJ1-2; D remains ambiguous. V was pared by 6 bases and J by 2 bases, with 10 bases between. The germline V gene encodes CDR1 SQVTM and CDR2 ANQGSEA. The CDR3 contains 12 residues. CDR3 residues: CSVPPGNYGYTF. CDR3 nucleotide sequence: TGCAGCGTCCCGCCGGGGAACTATGGCTACACCTTC.

This clonotype was seen a few times. The chain uses TRBV10-3 and TRBJ2-1; 7 bases fit TRBD2. From germline, CDR1 is ENHRY and CDR2 SYGVKD. The CDR3 is made up of 13 amino acids. V shed 6 bases, J shed 4 bases, and the junction held 3 bases outside the gene matches. The CDR3 nucleotides read TGTGCCATCAGAGCTAGCGGTTACAATGAGCAGTTCTTC. Protein sequence: CAIRASGYNEQFF.

This clonotype was observed at least ten times. This chain connects TRBV27 to TRBJ1-5; D gene unclear. CDR3 length equals 13 residues. The V gene lost 8 bases and the J gene lost 3 bases, with 11 bases spanning the gap. Germline V CDR1 and CDR2: MNHEY, SMNVEV (reference sequence). The CDR3 region has the DNA TGTGCCAGCCGGAAGTTGGTCAATCAGCCCCAGCATTTT. Its translation: CASRKLVNQPQHF.